The clone carrying this T cell receptor beta chain was observed at least ten times. What it recognizes is unknown. The CDR3 contains 15 residues. In germline, CDR1 is ENHRY, CDR2 SYGVKD. Unmatched junction bases numbered 8, after V lost 7 bases and J lost 3 bases. This specimen comes from a study of read filtering for tumor transcriptome and immune sequencing. Study-wide background: Mean patient age was roughly 66 years, range about 45 to 85; 17 male, about 15 female. Roughly 8 patients were R-ISS I, some 15 were R-ISS II, six or seven were R-ISS III.

Every patient had bone marrow sampled while the disease was active. From about 400 ng of RNA, a library with molecular barcoded alpha/delta and beta/gamma adaptors was made. TCRdb re-called the reads with MiXCR, one entry per CDR3 protein. This table has about 9,100 distinct CDR3 sequences, roughly 15% appearing once. Notes on the study in general: The sorted CD138-negative fraction was a mixed bone marrow immune population, not purified T cells.

This TCR was sampled from a donor at least 40 years old with multiple myeloma. The chain is built from TRBV10-3 and TRBJ2-2; 7 bases line up with TRBD1. The sequenced sample was a population of CD138-negative cells sorted from bone marrow. The CDR3: CAIKSGTDHTGELFF. CDR3 in DNA: TGTGCCATCAAATCGGGGACAGATCACACCGGGGAGCTGTTTTTT.